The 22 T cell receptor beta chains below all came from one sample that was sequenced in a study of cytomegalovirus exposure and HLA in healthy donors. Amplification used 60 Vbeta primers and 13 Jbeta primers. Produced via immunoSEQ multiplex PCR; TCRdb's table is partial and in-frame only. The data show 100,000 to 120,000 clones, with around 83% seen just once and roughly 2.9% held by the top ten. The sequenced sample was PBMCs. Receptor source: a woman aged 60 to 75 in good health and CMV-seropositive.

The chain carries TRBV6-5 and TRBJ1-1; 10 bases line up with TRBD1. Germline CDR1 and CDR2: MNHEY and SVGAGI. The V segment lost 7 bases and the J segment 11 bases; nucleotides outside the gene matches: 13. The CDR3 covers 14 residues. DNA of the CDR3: TGTGCCAGCACCTTAAGGGACAGGGGAGGTTTGGCTTTCTTT. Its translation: CASTLRDRGGLAFF.

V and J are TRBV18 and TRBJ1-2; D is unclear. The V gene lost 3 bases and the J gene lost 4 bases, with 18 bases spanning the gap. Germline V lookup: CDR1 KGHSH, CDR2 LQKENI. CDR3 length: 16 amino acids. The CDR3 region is CASSPPGGNEVYGYTF. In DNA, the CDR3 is TGTGCCAGCTCACCCCCAGGAGGAAACGAGGTCTATGGCTACACCTTC. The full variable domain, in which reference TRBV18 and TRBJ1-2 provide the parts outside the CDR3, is NAGVMQNPRHLVRRRGQEARLRCSPMKGHSHVYWYRQLPEEGLKFMVYLQKENIIDESGMPKERFSAEFPKEGPSILRIQQVVRGDSAAYFCASSPPGGNEVYGYTFGSGTRLTVV.

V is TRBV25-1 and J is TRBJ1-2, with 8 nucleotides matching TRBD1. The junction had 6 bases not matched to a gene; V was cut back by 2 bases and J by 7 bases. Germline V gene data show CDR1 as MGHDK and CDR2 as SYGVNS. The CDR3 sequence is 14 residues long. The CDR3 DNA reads TGTGCCAGCAGTGAAACCGGACAGGGCCGTGGCTACACCTTC. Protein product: CASSETGQGRGYTF.

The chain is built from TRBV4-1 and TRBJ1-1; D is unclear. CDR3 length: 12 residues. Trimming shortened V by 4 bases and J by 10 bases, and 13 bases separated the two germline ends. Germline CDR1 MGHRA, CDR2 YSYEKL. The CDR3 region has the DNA TGCGCCAGCAGCCTTCACCTTGGGCGAGCTTTCTTT. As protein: CASSLHLGRAFF.

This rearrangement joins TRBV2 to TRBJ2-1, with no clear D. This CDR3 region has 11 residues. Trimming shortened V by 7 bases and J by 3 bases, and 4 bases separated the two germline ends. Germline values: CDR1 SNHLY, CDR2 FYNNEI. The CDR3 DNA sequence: TGTGCCAGCACTAACTACAATGAGCAGTTCTTC. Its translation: CASTNYNEQFF.

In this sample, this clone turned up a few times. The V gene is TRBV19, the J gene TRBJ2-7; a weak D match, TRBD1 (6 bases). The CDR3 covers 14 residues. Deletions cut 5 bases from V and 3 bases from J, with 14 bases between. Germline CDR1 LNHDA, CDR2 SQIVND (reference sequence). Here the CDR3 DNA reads TGTGCCAGTAGTGGTTCTGGACAGAGCTACGAGCAGTACTTC. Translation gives CASSGSGQSYEQYF.

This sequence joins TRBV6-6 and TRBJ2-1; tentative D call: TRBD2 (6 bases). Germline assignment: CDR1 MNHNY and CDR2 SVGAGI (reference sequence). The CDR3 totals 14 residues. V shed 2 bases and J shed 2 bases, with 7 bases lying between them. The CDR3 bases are TGTGCCAGCAGTTACGGGGAGGCCTACAATGAGCAGTTCTTC. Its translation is CASSYGEAYNEQFF.

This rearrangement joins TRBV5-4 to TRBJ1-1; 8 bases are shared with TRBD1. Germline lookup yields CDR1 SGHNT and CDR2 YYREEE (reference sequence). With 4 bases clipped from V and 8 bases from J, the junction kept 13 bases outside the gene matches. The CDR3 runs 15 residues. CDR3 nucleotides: TGTGCCAGCAGCCCTCCGGACAGGGTGATCACAGAAGCTTTCTTT. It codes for CASSPPDRVITEAFF. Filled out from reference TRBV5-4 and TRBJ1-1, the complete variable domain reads ETGVTQSPTHLIKTRGQQVTLRCSSQSGHNTVSWYQQALGQGPQFIFQYYREEENGRGNFPPRFSGLQFPNYSSELNVNALELDDSALYLCASSPPDRVITEAFFGQGTRLTVV.

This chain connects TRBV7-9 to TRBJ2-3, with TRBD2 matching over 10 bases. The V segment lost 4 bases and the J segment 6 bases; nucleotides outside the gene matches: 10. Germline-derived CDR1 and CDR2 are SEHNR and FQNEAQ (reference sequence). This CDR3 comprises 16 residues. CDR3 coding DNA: TGTGCCAGCAGCTCCCGGCTAGCGGGAGAAGGGGATACGCAGTATTTT. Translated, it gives CASSSRLAGEGDTQYF. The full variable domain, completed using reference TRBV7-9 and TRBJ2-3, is DTGVSQNPRHKITKRGQNVTFRCDPISEHNRLYWYRQTLGQGPEFLTYFQNEAQLEKSRLLSDRFSAERPKGSFSTLEIQRTEQGDSAMYLCASSSRLAGEGDTQYFGPGTRLTVL.

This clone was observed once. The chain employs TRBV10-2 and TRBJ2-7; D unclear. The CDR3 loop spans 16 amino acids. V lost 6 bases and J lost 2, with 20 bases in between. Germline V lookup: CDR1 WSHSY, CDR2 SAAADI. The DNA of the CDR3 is TGCGCCAGCAGCCCCCCCCGCACAGAAGTTACCTACGAGCAGTACTTC. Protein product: CASSPPRTEVTYEQYF.

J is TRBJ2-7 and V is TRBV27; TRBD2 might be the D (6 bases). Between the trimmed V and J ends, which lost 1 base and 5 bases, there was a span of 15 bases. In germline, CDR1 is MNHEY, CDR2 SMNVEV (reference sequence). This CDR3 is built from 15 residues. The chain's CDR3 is CASSLLGGERDEQYF. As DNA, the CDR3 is TGTGCCAGCAGTTTATTGGGGGGAGAACGAGACGAGCAGTACTTC.

CDR3 protein: CASSRDSMNTEAFF. The CDR3 DNA sequence: TGTGCCAGCAGCCGGGACAGTATGAACACTGAAGCTTTCTTT. The V and J genes are TRBV5-8 and TRBJ1-1; 7 bases fit TRBD1. This CDR3 has 14 amino acids. With V trimmed by 4 bases and J by 0 bases, 3 bases remained unmatched. Germline V gene data show CDR1 as SGHTS and CDR2 as YDEGEE.

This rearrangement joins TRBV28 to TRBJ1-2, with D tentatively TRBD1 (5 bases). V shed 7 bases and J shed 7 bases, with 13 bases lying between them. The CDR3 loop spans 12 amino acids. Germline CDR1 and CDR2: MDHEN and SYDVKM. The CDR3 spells CASTLTGGGYTF. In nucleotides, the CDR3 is TGTGCCAGCACCCTCACAGGTGGTGGCTACACCTTC.

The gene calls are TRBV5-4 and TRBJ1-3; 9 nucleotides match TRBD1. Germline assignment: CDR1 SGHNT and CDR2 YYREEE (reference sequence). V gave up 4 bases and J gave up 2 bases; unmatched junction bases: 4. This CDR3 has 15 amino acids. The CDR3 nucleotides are TGTGCCAGCAGCGTGGACAGGGGTACTGGAAACACCATATATTTT. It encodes CASSVDRGTGNTIYF.

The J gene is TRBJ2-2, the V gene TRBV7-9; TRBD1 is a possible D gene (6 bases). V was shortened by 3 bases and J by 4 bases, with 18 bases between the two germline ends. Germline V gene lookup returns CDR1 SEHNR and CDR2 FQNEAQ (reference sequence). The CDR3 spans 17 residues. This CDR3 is CASSFPGAFEGTGELFF. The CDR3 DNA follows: TGTGCCAGCAGCTTTCCAGGGGCGTTCGAGGGCACCGGGGAGCTGTTTTTT.

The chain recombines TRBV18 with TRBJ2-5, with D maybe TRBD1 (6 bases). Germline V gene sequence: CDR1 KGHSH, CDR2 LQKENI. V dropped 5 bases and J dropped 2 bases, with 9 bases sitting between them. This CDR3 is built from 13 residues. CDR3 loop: CASSWTDQETQYF. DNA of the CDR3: TGTGCCAGCTCATGGACAGATCAAGAGACCCAGTACTTC.

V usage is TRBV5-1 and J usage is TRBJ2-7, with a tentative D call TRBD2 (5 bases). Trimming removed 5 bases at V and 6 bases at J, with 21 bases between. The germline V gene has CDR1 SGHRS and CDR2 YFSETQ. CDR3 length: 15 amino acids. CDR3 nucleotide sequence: TGCGCCAGCAGGATGGGAGCTACCAGTTCTACCGAGCAGTACTTC. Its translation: CASRMGATSSTEQYF.

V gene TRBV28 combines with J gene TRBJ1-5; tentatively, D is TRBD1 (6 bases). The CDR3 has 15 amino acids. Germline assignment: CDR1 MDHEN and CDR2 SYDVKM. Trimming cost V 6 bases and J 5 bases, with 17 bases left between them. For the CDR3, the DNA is TGTGCCAGCAGCCCGCTAGAGGGGGTTGATCAGCCCCAGCATTTT. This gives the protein CASSPLEGVDQPQHF.

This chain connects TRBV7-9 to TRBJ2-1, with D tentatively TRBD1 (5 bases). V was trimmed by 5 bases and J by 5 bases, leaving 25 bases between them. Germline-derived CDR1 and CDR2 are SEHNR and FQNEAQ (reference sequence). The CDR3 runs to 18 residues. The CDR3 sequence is CASSPAGGPMGPHNEQFF. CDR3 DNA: TGTGCCAGCAGCCCAGCAGGTGGGCCAATGGGGCCCCACAATGAGCAGTTCTTC.

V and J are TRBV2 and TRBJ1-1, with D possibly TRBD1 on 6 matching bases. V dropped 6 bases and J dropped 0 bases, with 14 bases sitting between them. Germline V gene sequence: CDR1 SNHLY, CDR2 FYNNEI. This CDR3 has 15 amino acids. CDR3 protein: CASRGRGWVNTEAFF. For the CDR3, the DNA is TGTGCCAGCAGAGGCAGGGGCTGGGTGAACACTGAAGCTTTCTTT.

The CDR3 sequence: CASSRRSPGQGLDGYTF. For the CDR3, the DNA is TGCGCCAGCAGCCGACGATCACCGGGACAGGGGTTAGATGGCTACACCTTC. This chain links TRBV5-1 with TRBJ1-2; 10 bases agree with TRBD1. The CDR3 runs to 17 residues. Germline V gene sequence: CDR1 SGHRS, CDR2 YFSETQ. The junction had 15 bases not matched to a gene; V was cut back by 4 bases and J by 6 bases.

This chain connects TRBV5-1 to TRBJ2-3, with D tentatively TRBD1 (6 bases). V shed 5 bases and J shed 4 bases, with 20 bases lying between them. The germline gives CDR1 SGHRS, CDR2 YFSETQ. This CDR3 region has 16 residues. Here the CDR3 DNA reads TGCGCCAGCAGAACGGGACACCCAGGGCTTTCAGATACGCAGTATTTT. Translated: CASRTGHPGLSDTQYF. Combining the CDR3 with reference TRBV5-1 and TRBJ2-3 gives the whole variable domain KAGVTQTPRYLIKTRGQQVTLSCSPISGHRSVSWYQQTPGQGLQFLFEYFSETQRNKGNFPGRFSGRQFSNSRSEMNVSTLELGDSALYLCASRTGHPGLSDTQYFGPGTRLTVL.